The 12 T cell receptor gamma chains reported below all come from one sample, sequenced in a study of gamma-delta chains in newborns, infants, children. TCRdb re-called the reads with CATT. This table has about 170 gamma-chain clones, approximately 40% appearing once. The sample taken for sequencing was blood. The receptors originated from a child who was a newborn, infant or young child, either healthy, febrile or measles-vaccinated (not recorded which).

The J gene is TRGJP, the V gene TRGV9. The J gene was not available in TCRdb and was assigned here by matching the DNA to germline segments. The CDR3 spans 17 residues. V trimming: 2 bases; J trimming: 7 bases; junction bases outside the gene matches: 8. Germline CDR1 GITISATS, CDR2 ISYDGTV (reference sequence). The CDR3 here is CALWEAAGELGKKIKVF. DNA for the CDR3: TGTGCCTTGTGGGAGGCCGCCGGGGAGTTGGGCAAAAAAATCAAGGTATTT.

For this clone: This may arise from a read error, as a much more abundant clone is one base away. The CDR3, as DNA: TGTGCCACCTGGGACAGTCCGAATTATTATAAGGAACTCTTT. It specifies CATWDSPNYYKELF. The J gene is uncalled and the V gene is TRGV5. Germline V CDR1 and CDR2: VINAFY, YDVSNSKD. This CDR3 has 14 residues.

As regards this clone: A read error may explain this, as a much larger clone is one base away. The sample carries other DNA sequences with the same CDR3. The CDR3 DNA reads as TGTGCCTTGTGGGAGGTGCTACAGGAGTTGGGCAAAAAAATCAAGGTATTT. Its protein product is CALWEVLQELGKKIKVF. The chain has TRGV9 and TRGJP. TCRdb gives no J gene; it was assigned here by matching the DNA to germline. This CDR3 has 17 amino acids. CDR1 and CDR2 from the germline V gene are GITISATS and ISYDGTV (reference sequence). After removal of 0 bases from V and 7 bases from J, the junction contained 6 bases not matched to a gene.

Of note for this clone: With a far larger clone one base away, a read error is the likely cause. The V and J genes are TRGV5 and TRGJ1 or TRGJ2. TCRdb supplies no J gene; here it was assigned by aligning the nucleotide sequence to germline. CDR1 is VINAFY and CDR2 is YDVSNSKD in the germline V gene. CDR3 size: 12 residues. CDR3 coding DNA: TGTGCCACCCGGGACGGTCGGAGGGAGAAACTCTTT. Amino acids: CATRDGRREKLF.

In its sample, this clone is hyperexpanded. The V call is TRGV4, the J call TRGJ1 or TRGJ2. Here the J gene was assigned by germline matching of the DNA, as TCRdb has none. Trimming cost V 4 bases and J 7 bases; bases outside gene matches: 10. CDR1 is EGSTGY, CDR2 YDSYTSSV, per germline. The CDR3 is 13 residues long. CDR3 residues: CATWDDLGYKKLF. CDR3 nucleotide sequence: TGTGCCACCTGGGACGACTTGGGGTATAAGAAACTCTTT.

Judged by abundance, this clone is large (0.1 to 1%). V usage is TRGV9 and J usage is TRGJP. The J gene comes from matching the DNA to germline here; TCRdb lacks it. Germline CDR1 and CDR2: GITISATS and ISYDGTV (reference sequence). Losses at the gene ends were 2 bases for V and 8 bases for J; bases not matched to a gene: 6. This CDR3 is built from 16 residues. In DNA form, the CDR3 reads TGTGCCTTGTGGGAGGATATAAAGTTGGGCAAAAAAATCAAGGTATTT. This encodes CALWEDIKLGKKIKVF.

This clone is large in the sample. The sample carries other DNA sequences with the same CDR3. V is TRGV9 and J is TRGJP. The J gene is not listed in TCRdb, so it was assigned here from a DNA match to germline. Trimming took 1 base from V and 5 from J; bases not matched to a gene: 2. The CDR3 sequence is 16 residues long. In germline, CDR1 is GITISATS, CDR2 ISYDGTV (reference sequence). The DNA for the CDR3 is TGTGCCTTGTGGGAGGTAAAAGAGTTGGGCAAAAAAATCAAGGTATTT. Its translation is CALWEVKELGKKIKVF.

The chain combines TRGV9 with TRGJP. TCRdb is silent on the J gene; assignment here came from matching the DNA to germline. CDR1 and CDR2 (germline): GITISATS, ISYDGTV (reference sequence). This CDR3 is built from 17 residues. V shed 6 bases, J shed 16 bases, and the junction held 21 bases outside the gene matches. CDR3 sequence (DNA): TGTGCCTTGTGGAGGCCGCCGGGGAGTTGGGCAAAAAAAATCAAGGTATTT. Its translation: CALWRPPGSWAKKIKVF.

By sample fraction, this clone is large. The V call is TRGV9, the J call TRGJP. TCRdb gives no J gene; it was assigned here by matching the DNA to germline. J was trimmed by 7 bases and V by 3 bases; bases with no gene match: 6. The CDR3 consists of 16 residues. Germline V lookup: CDR1 GITISATS, CDR2 ISYDGTV (reference sequence). The CDR3: CALWETKELGKKIKVF. In nucleotides, the CDR3 is TGTGCCTTGTGGGAGACGAAGGAGTTGGGCAAAAAAATCAAGGTATTT.

Remarks on this clone: A much larger clone is a single base away; this may be a read error. This sample includes further DNA sequences coding for the same CDR3. The chain has TRGV5 and TRGJ1 or TRGJ2. TCRdb carries no J gene annotation; the J gene was assigned here by matching the DNA with germline. The CDR3 is 15 residues long. The germline V gene has CDR1 VINAFY and CDR2 YDVSNSKD. The CDR3 nucleotides read TGTGCCACCTGGGACAGGCCGGGTAGCTATTACAAGAAACTCTTT. It codes for CATWDRPGSYYKKLF.

This clone is labeled large. The chain combines TRGV9 with TRGJP. The J gene, missing from TCRdb, was assigned here through DNA to germline matching. Germline trimming cut 3 bases from V and 8 bases from J; bases unmatched to any gene: 4. The CDR3 is 15 residues long. CDR1 is GITISATS, CDR2 ISYDGTV, per germline (reference sequence). This CDR3 is CALWETQLGKKIKVF. CDR3 bases: TGTGCCTTGTGGGAGACACAGTTGGGCAAAAAAATCAAGGTATTT.

In its sample, this clone ranks as hyperexpanded. V and J are TRGV3 and TRGJ1 or TRGJ2. Germline values: CDR1 VTNTFY, CDR2 YDVSTARD (reference sequence). V lost 5 bases and J lost 3; bases outside the gene matches: 1. This CDR3 comprises 11 residues. The CDR3 sequence: CATWVYYKKLF. For the CDR3, the DNA is TGTGCCACCTGGGTTTATTATAAGAAACTCTTT.